This TCR beta chain was obtained from a study of Ad26.COV2.S vaccination and SARS-CoV-2 variants. For the study at large: Enrolled in COV1001, the donor was in the Ad26.COV2.S trial arm, which received the vaccine. The vaccine Ad26.COV2.S was put into the muscle once, or twice with 56 days between.

CDR3 size: 13 residues. Trimming stripped 3 bases from V and 1 base from J, with 9 bases between. Germline lookup yields CDR1 DFQATT and CDR2 SNEGSKA (reference sequence). Study results and caveats: Substantial response breadth was reportedly seen for spike-specific CD8+ and CD4+ T cells after vaccination. Spike-specific TCR breadth was greater after Ad26.COV2.S than placebo.

Details on this clone: The antigen remains undetermined.

Treatment noted: approximately 18 received Ad26.COV2.S at low or high dose, single or two shots; roughly 5 received placebo; per-sample allocation not given. Specimens were obtained on day 63 following the first vaccine or placebo injection. The table came from immunoSEQ multiplex PCR; TCRdb's copy has only in-frame clones and leaves some out. This table holds about 350,000 clones, around 83% found once. Sequencing was performed on peripheral blood, taken in a trial of Ad26.COV2.S vaccine versus placebo. This sequence was found in a person between 18 and 65 years old who received the Ad26.COV2.S COVID-19 vaccine or a placebo. This chain joins TRBV20-1 and TRBJ1-1; D not resolved. The DNA for the CDR3 is TGCAGTGCTAGTAACGCCTGGAACACTGAAGCTTTCTTT. Its translation is CSASNAWNTEAFF.